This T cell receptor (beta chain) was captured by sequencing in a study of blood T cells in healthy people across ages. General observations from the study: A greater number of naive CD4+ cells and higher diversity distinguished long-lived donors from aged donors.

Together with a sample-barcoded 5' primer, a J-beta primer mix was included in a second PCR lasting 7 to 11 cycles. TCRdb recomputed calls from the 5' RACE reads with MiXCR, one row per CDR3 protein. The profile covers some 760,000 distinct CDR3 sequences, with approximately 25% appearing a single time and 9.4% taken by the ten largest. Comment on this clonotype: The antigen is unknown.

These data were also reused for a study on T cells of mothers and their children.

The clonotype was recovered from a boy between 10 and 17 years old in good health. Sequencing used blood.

CDR3 in DNA: TGCAGCGTTACCAAGATAAACGCTGAAGCTTTCTTT. Translated: CSVTKINAEAFF. The genes are TRBV29-1 and TRBJ1-1; no reliable D call. The germline V and J ends were trimmed by 5 bases and 6 bases, with 13 bases remaining between them. The CDR3 loop spans 12 amino acids. Germline CDR1 is SQVTM and CDR2 is ANQGSEA.